This T cell receptor (beta chain) was sequenced in a study of T cell responses to AZD1222 COVID-19 vaccine. Across the whole study: Some second doses came at about 4 weeks and others at about 12 weeks; these were pooled. Whole-study results and caveats: When two AZD1222 doses had been given, Spike-specific TCR breadth and depth rose. Unmutated regions of variants are reportedly targeted by nearly half of spike-specific TCRs. Distributed over spike, vaccine-associated CD4 TCRs predominated at 160-218 and 743-854.

Sequenced by immunoSEQ multiplex PCR; TCRdb stores in-frame clones only, minus some. Of about 96,000 clones listed, 80% to 90% are singletons. Germline V lookup: CDR1 SGHRS, CDR2 YFSETQ. V was clipped by 4 bases and J by 3 bases, with 13 bases between them. The CDR3 sequence is 15 residues long. Notes on this clone: No antigen is known for it.

This rearrangement joins TRBV5-1 to TRBJ1-4, with a possible D match to TRBD1 (5 bases). The clonotype comes from an adult in good health. Sequences were derived from peripheral blood, sampled on day 0 of AZD1222 vaccination. CDR3 in DNA: TGCGCCAGCAGCCCCCGCCGGGGGGCTAATGAAAAACTGTTTTTT. Protein: CASSPRRGANEKLFF.